This T cell receptor beta chain derives from a study of T-cell reconstitution after alpha-beta-depleted transplantation in children. This clonotype was found a few times. A library of TCRbeta sequences, prepared with unique molecular identifiers, was generated. TCRdb re-derived calls from the PCR reads in MiXCR, one entry per CDR3 protein. Seen here are roughly 610,000 distinct CDR3 sequences, roughly a tenth observed once, and the top ten hold about 4.2%. The J segment lost 4 bases and the V segment lost 2 bases, leaving 9 bases of the junction unmatched. Germline lookup yields CDR1 GTSNPN and CDR2 SVGIG (reference sequence). This CDR3 comprises 15 residues.

The TCR originated in a human donor who donated a stem cell graft to a child with acute myeloid leukemia. This chain connects TRBV30 to TRBJ2-3; 7 bases match TRBD1. The input for sequencing was PBMCs from the stem cell graft donor, taken from the stem cell graft. This CDR3 is CAWSHGQASADTQYF. The CDR3 nucleotides read TGTGCCTGGAGTCATGGACAGGCCAGCGCAGATACGCAGTATTTT. Drawing the rest from reference TRBV30 and TRBJ2-3, the complete variable domain is SQTIHQWPATLVQPVGSPLSLECTVEGTSNPNLYWYRQAAGRGLQLLFYSVGIGQISSEVPQNLSASRPQDRQFILSSKKLLLSDSGFYLCAWSHGQASADTQYFGPGTRLTVL.